This TCR beta chain appears in the sequencing data of a study of T cell repertoires in cytomegalovirus infection. Study-wide context: CMV epitopes that were recently identified and HLA-C-restricted were used alongside well-studied HLA-B-restricted ones. CMV infection and matching HLA type were both indicated by public TCR beta signatures. Findings and limits, study-wide: Public TCR beta family frequency separated CMV-and-HLA carriers, including in an independent cohort. The ex vivo response showed dominance by HLA-C-restricted CMV-specific TCR beta clonotypes.

CDR1 and CDR2 from the germline V gene are SGHDN and FVKESK. The CDR3 totals 16 residues. The V and J ends lost 3 bases and 2 bases respectively, with 15 bases between them. One entry per CDR3 protein results from TCRdb running MiXCR on the reads. The table lists approximately 770,000 distinct CDR3 sequences, around 29% of them singletons. Comments on this clonotype: Its target is not known.

This sample comprised cultured CD8+ T cells from PBMCs, obtained from culture after CMV antigen stimulation. The gene calls are TRBV14 and TRBJ2-3; perhaps D is TRBD1 or TRBD2 (5 bases each). The clonotype was recovered from a human donor in good health (CMV status not recorded). Some clones in this sample may be carry-over from other donors' samples. CDR3 in amino acids: CASSQGRISHTDTQYF. The CDR3 DNA sequence: TGTGCCAGCAGCCAGGGACGGATCTCTCACACAGATACGCAGTATTTT.